The clone carrying this T cell receptor (beta chain) was seen only once. Its antigen is unknown. The entry originates in a study of CD8+ T cells in alopecia areata. Study-wide results and limits: Tofacitinib produced a significant decrease in scalp clonality and in expanded CD8+ clones among the top 100. With one nonresponder, baseline CD8+ expansion's link to response remains uncertain.

Treatment defined: oral pan-JAK inhibitor, 5-10 mg twice daily. The CDR3 is 13 amino acids. CDR1 and CDR2 (germline): SGHAT, FQNNGV. V shed 4 bases and J 8 bases; nucleotides not matched to a gene: 4. cDNA reverse transcribed from extracted RNA served as the sequencing template. TCRdb keeps only in-frame clones here, not all; method: immunoSEQ multiplex PCR. The sample lists some 150,000 clones; 45% to 65% were seen once. The specimen was CD8+ T cells sorted from blood, collected at week 4, from a patient treated with tofacitinib. The rearrangement joins TRBV11-2 to TRBJ2-1, with 8 nucleotides matching TRBD2. The clonotype was recovered from a human donor with alopecia areata. CDR3 region: CASSSLLADEQFF. The CDR3 bases are TGTGCCAGCAGCTCCTTACTAGCGGATGAGCAGTTCTTC.